This T cell receptor (beta chain) was profiled in a study of graft-versus-host responses after intestinal transplantation listed by TCRdb under 2021. Context from the whole study: Multivisceral, liver-intestinal, or isolated intestinal transplants were received by the recipients. Every recipient was given anti-thymocyte globulin induction, then maintenance tacrolimus and steroids for about 3 years. After intestinal transplantation, graft-versus-host and host-versus-graft alloreactive T cell clones were followed in the graft, circulation and bone marrow using bulk TCR-beta CDR3 sequencing. Alloreactive clones were identified by sequencing pre-transplant mixed lymphocyte reaction products and comparing them with unstimulated pre-transplant donor and recipient T cells. Of the approximately 24 intestinal transplant recipients enrolled in the cohort, one of whom was a retransplant, a few patients without pretransplant specimens were excluded. A peak of at least 4% donor T cells among recipient peripheral blood mononuclear cells was the definition used for donor T cell macrochimerism. Instead of going to the commercial service, samples from three later patients were sequenced in-house on an Illumina MiSeq and processed with MiXCR.

The library was obtained by the immunoSEQ multiplex PCR assay. For most patients, genomic DNA was isolated with the Qiagen DNeasy Blood and Tissue Kit and shipped frozen to Adaptive Biotechnologies for TCR sequencing. For most patients, high-throughput TCR-beta CDR3 sequencing of genomic DNA was performed by Adaptive Biotechnologies. For the original study's pipeline: TCR sequencing data for roughly 17 patients were retrieved from Adaptive's ImmunoSEQ software; three other patients were processed with MiXCR and VDJtools. CD4 versus CD8 sorting errors were corrected by removing sequences found in both subsets at a frequency ratio below 5:1. CDR3 nucleotide sequences shared by donor and recipient were removed because the origin of these sequences could not be assigned. At least 2-fold expansion over unstimulated cells and a minimum CFSE-low frequency of 0.002% (template counts) or 0.001% (read counts) were required for clones to be classified as alloreactive. Clones detected in sequenced pre-transplant spleen, lymph node, or MLR CFSE-low populations of the donor or recipient were defined as mappable. The cumulative frequency of alloreactive clones was calculated as a percentage of all sequences, weighted by copy number. What TCRdb holds here is the immuneACCESS table cut down to in-frame rearrangements. Part of the clones is not present; checked against another copy, under half of the missing clones reflect an unresolved V gene, and the others are unexplained. V and J calls and clone size are given by that table; D and trimming were obtained from the DNA. The sample table shows fewer than 20,000 clones, and 38% are seen once. Around 1% of the sample goes to the ten largest clones.

What the study reported, not specific to this receptor: Patients with donor T cell macrochimerism had high GvH to HvG T cell clonal ratios in their allografts. Peak levels of circulating GvH clones were associated with declines in HvG clones early after transplant. GvH clones turned up in recipient bone marrow, with some appearing earlier in ileal mucosa or blood, a pattern consistent with an intestinal mucosal origin. The conclusions were limited by the relatively low number and heterogeneity of the intestinal transplant patients.

The CDR3 measures 13 amino acids from cysteine to phenylalanine. The DNA shown is the 39-base CDR3, in frame from base 1. The junction carries 13 bases between V and J, which are trimmed by 2 bases and 11 bases respectively. Looking up the germline V gene (reference sequence) yields CDR1 MNHNY and CDR2 SVGAGI. Read against the paper, the sample's time point label means: cells obtained before transplantation from donor or recipient. In the mixed lymphocyte reactions, approximately 200,000 CFSE-labeled pre-transplant responders were plated with approximately 200,000 irradiated violet-dye-labeled stimulators and cultured for six to seven days. Proliferating CD3+CD4+CFSE-low and CD3+CD8+CFSE-low responder cells were FACS-sorted on a BD Influx sorter after the mixed lymphocyte reaction. Worth noting for this clone: No base quality values were provided; no much bigger clone lies one nucleotide off.

The rearranged chain carries TRBV6-6 and TRBJ1-5; the D gene cannot be named for sure. This sequence originates from a human patient who received an intestinal transplant. The input for sequencing was alloreactive CD4+ T cells from a mixed lymphocyte reaction culture, taken before intestinal transplant. Read against the paper, the sample's cell subset or site label means: CFSE-low proliferating T cells sorted from roughly six-day pre-transplant mixed lymphocyte reaction (GvH or HvG direction). Here is the DNA: TGTGCCAGCAGTTACCAGTTCGGTGCGGCCCAGCATTTT. Its product reads: CASSYQFGAAQHF.